The 12 T cell receptor beta chains below all came from one sample that was sequenced in a study of PD-1 blockade in mismatch repair-deficient tumors. Data came from immunoSEQ multiplex PCR; TCRdb stores just in-frame clones and leaves some out. This table holds about 66,000 clones, approximately 82% found once. The sample here was peripheral blood, taken 2 weeks after starting pembrolizumab. All receptors derive from an adult with mismatch repair-deficient cancer.

This clone was found once. This chain connects TRBV5-1 to TRBJ2-1; D remains unclear. Germline V gives CDR1 SGHRS, CDR2 YFSETQ. The CDR3 is 13 amino acids. The V and J ends lost 0 bases and 8 bases respectively, with 9 bases between them. CDR3 sequence reads: CASSLGPADEQFF. CDR3 bases: TGCGCCAGCAGCTTGGGCCCCGCCGATGAGCAGTTCTTC. The whole variable domain, remainder taken from reference TRBV5-1 and TRBJ2-1, is KAGVTQTPRYLIKTRGQQVTLSCSPISGHRSVSWYQQTPGQGLQFLFEYFSETQRNKGNFPGRFSGRQFSNSRSEMNVSTLELGDSALYLCASSLGPADEQFFGPGTRLTVL.

This clone was counted between two and nine times. The chain links TRBV10-3 to TRBJ2-7; unclear D gene. Germline CDR1 ENHRY, CDR2 SYGVKD. V lost 2 bases and J 7 bases, leaving 12 bases between the germline ends. The CDR3 spans 13 residues. The CDR3, as DNA: TGTGCCATCAGTGAGGGCAGCCAGTGGGAGCAGTACTTC. Amino acid sequence: CAISEGSQWEQYF.

This rearrangement joins TRBV6-1 to TRBJ1-2, with D possibly TRBD1 on 5 matching bases. The CDR3 runs to 14 residues. V was shortened by 1 base and J by 8 bases, with 14 bases between the two germline ends. Germline-derived CDR1 and CDR2 are MNHNS and SASEGT. CDR3 sequence reads: CASSEVGGGVGYTF. In DNA, the CDR3 is TGTGCCAGCAGTGAAGTCGGGGGGGGAGTGGGCTACACCTTC.

V is TRBV5-1 and J is TRBJ2-5; D unclear. The V end lost 0 bases, the J end lost 4 bases, and 7 bases lay between the germline ends. This CDR3 region has 13 residues. Looked up from germline, CDR1 is SGHRS and CDR2 is YFSETQ. CDR3 nucleotides: TGCGCCAGCAGCTTGGGATCGGGAGAGACCCAGTACTTC. Its translation is CASSLGSGETQYF.

V and J are TRBV10-3 and TRBJ1-1; D remains ambiguous. Germline lookup yields CDR1 ENHRY and CDR2 SYGVKD. V lost 4 bases and J 1 base, leaving 10 bases between the germline ends. The length of the CDR3 is 14 residues. The CDR3 is CAISVWQKNTEAFF. The DNA of the CDR3 is TGTGCCATCAGTGTATGGCAAAAGAACACTGAAGCTTTCTTT.

The V gene is TRBV28, the J gene TRBJ2-7; D is uncertain. The CDR3 is 14 residues long. The V and J ends lost 4 bases and 4 bases respectively, with 14 bases between them. Germline V gene lookup returns CDR1 MDHEN and CDR2 SYDVKM. CDR3 region: CASSSDVFRYEQYF. The CDR3 DNA reads TGTGCCAGCAGTTCAGACGTCTTCAGGTACGAGCAGTACTTC.

This sequence joins TRBV19 and TRBJ1-2; D might be TRBD1 (5 bases). Germline V gene lookup returns CDR1 LNHDA and CDR2 SQIVND (reference sequence). This CDR3 is 15 amino acids long. The ends were cut back, 4 bases at V and 4 bases at J, with 16 bases in the middle. The CDR3 DNA follows: TGTGCCAGTAGTAGCCATCAGGGATGGAGCTATGGCTACACCTTC. As protein: CASSSHQGWSYGYTF.

This chain uses TRBV5-8 with TRBJ2-7; 14 bases align to TRBD2. With 4 bases clipped from V and 4 bases from J, the junction kept 7 bases outside the gene matches. The length of the CDR3 is 16 residues. Germline CDR1 is SGHTS and CDR2 is YDEGEE. The CDR3: CASSVGTSGSRYEQYF. The CDR3 DNA reads as TGTGCCAGCAGCGTCGGGACTAGCGGGAGTCGATACGAGCAGTACTTC.

The chain has TRBV19 and TRBJ2-6; 9 bases align to TRBD1. The J segment lost 1 base and the V segment lost 3 bases, leaving 1 base of the junction unmatched. CDR1 and CDR2 from the germline V gene are LNHDA and SQIVND (reference sequence). CDR3 length equals 16 residues. The CDR3 is CASSIGQGSGANVLTF. The CDR3 DNA reads as TGTGCCAGTAGTATCGGACAGGGGTCTGGGGCCAACGTCCTGACTTTC.

V and J are TRBV19 and TRBJ1-4; possibly TRBD1 for D (5 bases). Trimming took 5 bases from V and 8 from J, leaving 15 bases between them. This CDR3 has 14 residues. From germline, CDR1 is LNHDA and CDR2 SQIVND (reference sequence). CDR3 nucleotides: TGTGCCAGTAGTTATCACAAACGGGACGAAAAACTGTTTTTT. It codes for CASSYHKRDEKLFF.

Details on this clone: An end of the junction differs from the germline gene, which may be a read error. The gene calls are TRBV7-9 and TRBJ2-2; D gene ambiguous. The germline gives CDR1 SEHNR, CDR2 FQNEAQ (reference sequence). CDR3 length: 18 amino acids. CDR3 in DNA: TGTGCCAGCAACTTGGTTGTCTACAGACCTATGAACTCCGGGGAGCTGTTTTTT. It encodes CASNLVVYRPMNSGELFF.

The V call is TRBV6-1, the J call TRBJ1-2, with 7 bases lining up with TRBD1. This CDR3 has 17 residues. V lost 0 bases and J lost 0; bases outside the gene matches: 7. Germline assignment: CDR1 MNHNS and CDR2 SASEGT. CDR3 sequence: CASSEALQGGSNYGYTF. The CDR3 DNA reads TGTGCCAGCAGTGAAGCGCTTCAGGGGGGGTCTAACTATGGCTACACCTTC.